Included here is one TCR beta chain sequence, with context. No antigen is known for it. No qualities accompany the bases; no much larger clone lies one base away. Using the deep immunoSEQ assay, multiplex PCR amplified TCR CDR3 regions from genomic DNA. For each cell subset, the extracted genomic DNA was distributed evenly across all wells of several immunoSEQ 96-well plates, and each plate served as one replicate. Each replicate PCR for sorted subsets received about 210 ng genomic DNA, equal to around 32,000 T cell genomes. Purified libraries were quantified with a Qubit 3.0 fluorometer, sized on a Bioanalyzer 2100, and re-quantified with the KAPA Library Quantification kit. Every immunoSEQ 96-well plate was sequenced on a separate single-read 150-cycle Illumina NextSeq 550 flow cell. The paper's processing steps were these. Because the immunoSEQ output held only junctional sequences and lacked quality scores, the filtering could not match the filtering applied to full-length reads. To assign V/J genes and CDR3, sequences were annotated using PyIR, a Python wrapper for IgBLAST v1.9, with IMGT germline references. Reads were filtered out if the reads had weak V/J assignments (E-value above 1e-6), no CDR3, stop codons, out-of-frame junctions, or ambiguous translated residues. V3J clonotypes were defined as sequences sharing an identical inferred V gene, J gene, and CDR3 amino acid sequence. To compute the percentage overlap between repertoires, the number of shared unique clonotypes was divided by the size of the smaller repertoire. Three approaches were used to assess repertoire richness: RTK rarefaction, the Chao1 estimator, and Recon v2.1 estimates of unobserved clonotypes. For all TCRbeta clonotypes obtained by the gDNA method from a handful of donors, generation probabilities were computed with OLGA. The source is immuneACCESS, and TCRdb retained only in-frame sequences with V and J called. Part of the clones is not carried over; for the studies checked, unresolved V genes explain less than half of this, and the remainder is unexplained. V, J and clone size are those of that table, while D and trimming were read from the DNA. Here the sample has approximately 1.9 million clones; 93% occur a single time. The leading ten clones occupy 1.5% to 2% of the sample.

These data belong to a study of shared clonotypes between healthy human individuals (dated by TCRdb to about 2020). About the study as a whole: Three men and two women, aged 18 to 49 years, made up the cohort. For each donor, CD4 naive and CD4 memory were each given three plates, CD8 naive was given two plates, and CD8 memory was given one plate. To estimate repertoire size and how much clonotype sharing occurs between individuals, the study deeply sequenced the blood TCR repertoires of a handful of healthy adults. Libraries were prepared and TCR repertoires were sequenced by different laboratories using diverse techniques, in order to increase sequencing depth and limit assay-specific biases. Each donor's leukapheresis produced roughly between roughly 0.94 and 9.5 billion PBMCs.

Here is what the overall study found, with its caveats: Compared with non-shared clonotypes, clonotypes shared by all four sorted-subset donors had higher generation probabilities. Larger estimated clonotype richness was generally found for naive subsets than for memory subsets. When a handful of donors were compared, the shared fraction of clonotypes was roughly 4.8% for naive CD4, 3.5% to 4% for naive CD8, 2.3% for memory CD4, and roughly 0.4% for memory CD8. Because the study included only a small number of donors, the genetic and exposure-history diversity represented was limited. Pairwise subsampling indicated that sequencing depth was expected to affect the degree of clonotype sharing among donors. Sampling was limited to blood, and TCR repertoires in tissue likely differ from TCR repertoires in blood. Rarefaction of sorted-subset datasets indicated incomplete sequencing despite the large sequencing depth.

For the CD8 naive samples, CD45RO-negative cells were positively selected for CCR7, yielding a CD45RA+CCR7+ population from which TemRA cells were excluded. The donors were healthy, HIV-negative adults who had no recently reported acute infections or vaccinations. Every donor was a Caucasian adult residing in Nashville, Tennessee, USA. After blood collection by leukapheresis, PBMCs were isolated using Ficoll-Histopaque density gradient centrifugation and then cryopreserved in the vapor phase of liquid nitrogen. Analytical flow cytometry was used to check the purity and quantity of every magnetically sorted T cell population. From each sorted fraction, genomic DNA was isolated and quantified by UV absorbance on a Nanodrop 2000c. The TCR was taken from a man between 18 and 35 years old in good health. Some clones in this sample may be carry-over from other donors' samples. Sequencing was performed on naive CD8+ T cells from PBMCs. The sample's cell subset or site label is to be understood as: CD45RA+CCR7+.

The sequenced DNA is TGTGCCAGCAGCTTGGATGGCAGGGGGTTGAACACCGGGGAGCTGTTTTTT. Its translation reads: CASSLDGRGLNTGELFF. The rearranged chain carries TRBV11-2 and TRBJ2-2; 7 junctional bases match TRBD1. From the cysteine through the phenylalanine, the CDR3 covers 17 amino acids. Of all the DNA, just the CDR3 is kept, 51 bases in frame from base 1. The germline V and J ends show losses of 3 bases and 1 base respectively, and no gene match explains 8 bases of the junction. According to the germline V gene, CDR1 reads SGHAT and CDR2 reads FQNNGV.